The 32 T cell receptor beta chains below all came from one sample that was sequenced in a study of T-cell memory formation after mild COVID-19. TCRdb redid the calling of the 5' RACE reads with MiXCR, one entry per CDR3 protein. The table records hundreds of thousands of distinct CDR3 sequences, around 16% of them present only once. Material for sequencing was PBMCs or a T cell subset sorted from them (not recorded which). The source of these receptors is an adult woman who had mild COVID-19 (a few samples of this study predate the infection). Cell type and time point are not known.

This sequence joins TRBV6-1 and TRBJ2-5; no clear D. Germline CDR1 is MNHNS and CDR2 is SASEGT. Trimming cost V 4 bases and J 3 bases, with 15 bases left between them. The CDR3 loop spans 15 amino acids. The CDR3 DNA follows: TGTGCCAGCAGTGCACCCCGTCTTGGTGAAGAGACCCAGTACTTC. Amino acid sequence: CASSAPRLGEETQYF.

The CDR3 protein is CASSPLPGPKNIQYF. CDR3 nucleotide sequence: TGTGCCAGCTCACCGTTACCGGGACCCAAAAACATTCAGTACTTC. The V gene is TRBV18, the J gene TRBJ2-4; D possibly uses TRBD1 or TRBD2 (5 bases each). The germline V gene has CDR1 KGHSH and CDR2 LQKENI. CDR3 length: 15 amino acids. Trimming cost V 3 bases and J 2 bases, with 11 bases left between them.

The J gene is TRBJ2-3, the V gene TRBV6-5; TRBD2 matches 9 bases. The CDR3 covers 18 residues. Germline V CDR1 and CDR2: MNHEY, SVGAGI. The V and J ends lost 0 bases and 4 bases, in that order; junction bases with no gene match: 11. CDR3 amino acids: CASSYSGIAGGPADTQYF. The CDR3, as DNA: TGTGCCAGCAGTTACTCGGGGATCGCGGGAGGGCCAGCAGATACGCAGTATTTT.

V gene TRBV14 combines with J gene TRBJ1-1; D call uncertain. V dropped 0 bases and J dropped 4 bases, with 12 bases sitting between them. The CDR3 spans 15 residues. Germline assignment: CDR1 SGHDN and CDR2 FVKESK. DNA of the CDR3: TGTGCCAGCAGCCAAGATGGACTGAGGAGCACTGAAGCTTTCTTT. This codes for CASSQDGLRSTEAFF.

This chain joins TRBV19 and TRBJ2-2; no clear D gene. V gave up 8 bases and J gave up 6 bases, with 10 bases separating them. CDR1 LNHDA and CDR2 SQIVND come from the germline V gene (reference sequence). There are 12 residues in the CDR3. The DNA for the CDR3 is TGTGCCAGTGGAAATGGTCCCGGGGAGCTGTTTTTT. It encodes CASGNGPGELFF.

Only a few counts were recorded for this clonotype. The gene calls are TRBV19 and TRBJ2-1; D gene uncertain. CDR3 size: 11 residues. CDR1 LNHDA and CDR2 SQIVND come from the germline V gene (reference sequence). Deletions cut 8 bases from V and 7 bases from J, with 9 bases between. This chain's CDR3 is CASWYHNEQFF. DNA of the CDR3: TGTGCCAGTTGGTATCATAATGAGCAGTTCTTC.

There are many counts of this clonotype. The J gene is TRBJ2-3, the V gene TRBV24-1, with TRBD1 identical over 9 bases. The V and J ends lost 4 bases and 1 base, in that order; junction bases with no gene match: 8. CDR3 size: 17 residues. The germline gives CDR1 KGHDR, CDR2 SFDVKD. In nucleotides, the CDR3 is TGTGCCACCAGTGAGACCGGGACAGGGACCCGCACAGATACGCAGTATTTT. Protein: CATSETGTGTRTDTQYF.

This chain joins TRBV12-3 or TRBV12-4 and TRBJ1-5; D may be TRBD1 (6 bases). Trimming took 4 bases from V and 2 from J, leaving 12 bases between them. CDR3 size: 15 residues. The CDR3 is CASSSPGDGNQPQHF. CDR3 DNA sequence: TGTGCCAGCAGTTCGCCAGGGGACGGCAATCAGCCCCAGCATTTT.

The V and J genes are TRBV5-1 and TRBJ1-1; D may be TRBD1 (5 bases). The germline V and J ends were trimmed by 2 bases and 1 base, with 9 bases remaining between them. CDR3 size: 14 residues. CDR1 SGHRS and CDR2 YFSETQ come from the germline V gene. The CDR3 region is CASSFEGQNTEAFF. In DNA, the CDR3 is TGCGCCAGCAGCTTCGAAGGACAGAACACTGAAGCTTTCTTT.

The rearrangement joins TRBV6-6 to TRBJ1-1, with 12 bases that match TRBD1. J gave up 6 bases and V 6 bases, and 17 bases lay outside the gene matches. Germline V gene sequence: CDR1 MNHNY, CDR2 SVGAGI (reference sequence). The CDR3 extends over 18 amino acids. The CDR3 region is CASRKLPGQGAGDSEAFF. The CDR3 DNA is TGTGCCAGCAGGAAACTACCGGGACAGGGGGCGGGAGATTCTGAAGCTTTCTTT.

This clonotype showed up just a few times. This chain uses TRBV6-5 with TRBJ1-2; D not resolved. Germline lookup yields CDR1 MNHEY and CDR2 SVGAGI. Trimming left V 5 bases short and J 7 bases short, with 20 bases between. The CDR3 runs 15 residues. The CDR3 nucleotides are TGTGCCAGCAGTCCGAGGAGGAGGGCGGCGGGTGGCTACACCTTC. It encodes CASSPRRRAAGGYTF.

This clonotype was seen a handful of times. The CDR3 loop reads CASSLKGVTEAFF. The DNA of the CDR3 is TGCGCCAGCAGCTTGAAGGGGGTCACTGAAGCTTTCTTT. The V and J genes are TRBV5-1 and TRBJ1-1; a possible D gene is TRBD1 (6 bases). Germline V CDR1 and CDR2: SGHRS, YFSETQ. CDR3 length: 13 amino acids. The germline V and J ends were trimmed by 1 base and 4 bases, with 8 bases remaining between them. The full variable domain, in which reference TRBV5-1 and TRBJ1-1 provide the parts outside the CDR3, is KAGVTQTPRYLIKTRGQQVTLSCSPISGHRSVSWYQQTPGQGLQFLFEYFSETQRNKGNFPGRFSGRQFSNSRSEMNVSTLELGDSALYLCASSLKGVTEAFFGQGTRLTVV.

The chain combines TRBV11-1 with TRBJ2-7; 7 bases are shared with TRBD1. Germline CDR1 and CDR2: SGHAT and FQDESV (reference sequence). The ends lost 5 bases at V and 3 bases at J; junction bases unmatched: 7. The CDR3 covers 14 residues. CDR3 DNA: TGTGCCAGCAGCCGAGGGGGACAGCTCTACGAGCAGTACTTC. Translated: CASSRGGQLYEQYF.

This clonotype was recorded at least ten times. V is TRBV19 and J is TRBJ2-3, with TRBD1 as a possible D gene (6 bases). V was trimmed by 8 bases and J by 2 bases, leaving 14 bases between them. The CDR3 contains 14 residues. Per the germline V gene, CDR1 is LNHDA and CDR2 is SQIVND (reference sequence). CDR3 nucleotide sequence: TGTGCCAGTTCCGAGGACAGCCCCACAGATACGCAGTATTTT. Protein sequence: CASSEDSPTDTQYF.

This clonotype was seen only a few times. The chain couples TRBV29-1 to TRBJ2-7, with D unclear. This CDR3 spans 15 amino acids. CDR1 and CDR2 (germline): SQVTM, ANQGSEA. The V gene lost 3 bases and the J gene lost 0 bases, with 15 bases spanning the gap. The CDR3 here is CSVEGSPTISYEQYF. CDR3 DNA sequence: TGCAGCGTTGAGGGCAGTCCAACGATCTCCTACGAGCAGTACTTC.

The chain recombines TRBV6-6 with TRBJ2-5, with 11 bases fitting TRBD2. The V gene's germline CDR1 is MNHNY and CDR2 SVGAGI (reference sequence). The CDR3 extends over 14 amino acids. V shed 5 bases, J shed 4 bases, and the junction held 3 bases outside the gene matches. This CDR3 is CASSRGTSGETQYF. In DNA form, the CDR3 reads TGTGCCAGCAGTCGAGGGACTAGCGGAGAGACCCAGTACTTC.

This rearrangement joins TRBV29-1 to TRBJ2-5; 10 bases agree with TRBD2. Trimming cost V 4 bases and J 5 bases; bases outside gene matches: 4. The CDR3 sequence is 13 residues long. In germline, CDR1 is SQVTM, CDR2 ANQGSEA. This CDR3 reads CSVAPTSGETQYF. The CDR3 nucleotides are TGCAGCGTTGCCCCGACTAGCGGGGAGACCCAGTACTTC.

This clonotype was seen only a few times. The chain carries TRBV11-1 and TRBJ2-1; 7 positions agree with TRBD2. CDR1 and CDR2 (germline): SGHAT, FQDESV (reference sequence). The CDR3 has 14 residues. V dropped 3 bases and J dropped 7; count of bases not matched to a gene: 6. CDR3 residues: CASSLAAGLNEQFF. The CDR3 DNA reads as TGTGCCAGCAGCTTGGCAGCGGGATTAAATGAGCAGTTCTTC.

This clonotype came up a few times. The V call is TRBV6-5, the J call TRBJ1-2; D possibly corresponds to TRBD1 (6 bases). Trimming took off 6 bases at V and 0 bases at J, with 17 bases between the two ends. Germline V gives CDR1 MNHEY, CDR2 SVGAGI. This CDR3 has 16 residues. CDR3 in DNA: TGTGCCAGCAGAGAATGGGGGGCCCAAGCTAACTATGGCTACACCTTC. It is translated as CASREWGAQANYGYTF.

This clonotype was seen many times. V gene TRBV7-2 combines with J gene TRBJ1-3; D is possibly TRBD1 (5 bases). Trimming shortened V by 0 bases and J by 0 bases, and 9 bases separated the two germline ends. CDR1 SGHTA and CDR2 FQGNSA come from the germline V gene. CDR3 size: 16 residues. CDR3 sequence: CASSLAGLHSGNTIYF. CDR3 sequence (DNA): TGTGCCAGCAGCTTAGCGGGGCTTCACTCTGGAAACACCATATATTTT. Using reference TRBV7-2 and TRBJ1-3 for the parts outside the CDR3, the full variable domain is GAGVSQSPSNKVTEKGKDVELRCDPISGHTALYWYRQSLGQGLEFLIYFQGNSAPDKSGLPSDRFSAERTGGSVSTLTIQRTQQEDSAVYLCASSLAGLHSGNTIYFGEGSWLTVV.

This clonotype came up a few times. The chain is built from TRBV5-1 and TRBJ2-5; the D call may be TRBD1 or TRBD2 (5 bases each). The CDR3 sequence is 14 residues long. Looked up from germline, CDR1 is SGHRS and CDR2 is YFSETQ. Trimming shortened V by 4 bases and J by 5 bases, and 15 bases separated the two germline ends. CDR3: CASSPTLEGETQYF. The CDR3 coding sequence is TGCGCCAGCAGCCCAACACTCGAGGGGGAGACCCAGTACTTC.

In its sample, this clonotype was seen a few times. The rearrangement links TRBV9 to TRBJ2-7; TRBD2 aligns across 7 bases. Germline V gene data show CDR1 as SGDLS and CDR2 as YYNGEE. The V and J ends lost 0 bases and 0 bases, in that order; junction bases with no gene match: 3. CDR3 size: 15 residues. The CDR3 sequence: CASSVASGHSYEQYF. CDR3 coding DNA: TGTGCCAGCAGCGTAGCTAGCGGACACTCCTACGAGCAGTACTTC.

This clonotype showed up just a few times. The rearrangement links TRBV18 to TRBJ1-5; D unresolved. The germline CDR1 and CDR2 sequences are KGHSH and LQKENI. Deletions cut 3 bases from V and 0 bases from J, with 12 bases between. The CDR3 sequence is 16 residues long. The CDR3 is CASSPGWGYSNQPQHF. Written as DNA, the CDR3 is TGTGCCAGCTCACCCGGATGGGGTTATAGCAATCAGCCCCAGCATTTT.

This clonotype was detected a few times. This chain joins TRBV12-3 or TRBV12-4 and TRBJ2-3; 10 nucleotides line up with TRBD1. The V and J ends lost 6 bases and 5 bases, in that order; junction bases with no gene match: 8. The CDR3 covers 15 residues. The CDR3, as DNA: TGTGCCAGCAGCCCTCCCTGGGACAGGGGAGATACGCAGTATTTT. Its translation: CASSPPWDRGDTQYF.

This chain joins TRBV19 and TRBJ1-2; 11 bases are shared with TRBD1. Germline-derived CDR1 and CDR2 are LNHDA and SQIVND (reference sequence). Trimming cost V 5 bases and J 2 bases; bases outside gene matches: 4. The length of the CDR3 is 15 residues. CDR3 nucleotides: TGTGCCAGTAGTCTTCGGACAGGGGGCAACTATGGCTACACCTTC. Translation gives CASSLRTGGNYGYTF.

The rearrangement links TRBV7-2 to TRBJ1-1, with D tentatively TRBD1 (6 bases). From germline, CDR1 is SGHTA and CDR2 FQGNSA. This CDR3 has 13 amino acids. V dropped 1 base and J dropped 7 bases, with 10 bases sitting between them. CDR3 DNA: TGTGCCAGCAGCTTAGTACAGGGCGGTGAAGCTTTCTTT. Protein: CASSLVQGGEAFF.

This clonotype was observed at least ten times. This chain links TRBV20-1 with TRBJ1-2; D gene unclear. With 0 bases removed from V and 4 bases from J, the gap between germline ends came to 21 bases. CDR1 and CDR2 from the germline V gene are DFQATT and SNEGSKA (reference sequence). The CDR3 has 17 residues. Here the CDR3 reads CSARDSAGGVDGYGYTF. CDR3 bases: TGCAGTGCTAGAGATAGCGCCGGTGGGGTAGATGGCTATGGCTACACCTTC.

This chain connects TRBV24-1 to TRBJ1-1; unclear D gene. Germline V CDR1 and CDR2: KGHDR, SFDVKD. V was cut by 3 bases and J by 11 bases, with 9 bases left in between. The CDR3 covers 11 residues. DNA for the CDR3: TGTGCCACCAGTGATACTATTAGGGCTTTCTTT. Protein sequence: CATSDTIRAFF.

This clonotype has more than one count but fewer than ten. V gene TRBV7-3 combines with J gene TRBJ2-5; 9 bases align to TRBD2. CDR1 and CDR2 from the germline V gene are SGHTA and FQGTGA. V gave up 5 bases and J gave up 1 base; unmatched junction bases: 5. The CDR3 loop spans 15 amino acids. The CDR3: CASSKLAGAQETQYF. CDR3 bases: TGTGCCAGCAGCAAACTAGCGGGTGCCCAAGAGACCCAGTACTTC.

V usage is TRBV5-5 and J usage is TRBJ2-2, with D perhaps assigned TRBD1 or TRBD2 (5 bases each). V was pared by 0 bases and J by 4 bases, with 10 bases between. The CDR3 covers 15 residues. The germline V gene has CDR1 SGHKS and CDR2 YYEKEE (reference sequence). The DNA of the CDR3 is TGTGCCAGCAGCTTGGGAGGGGAATTCACCGGGGAGCTGTTTTTT. Encoded protein: CASSLGGEFTGELFF.

The gene calls are TRBV15 and TRBJ1-5, with D unclear. The V gene's germline CDR1 is LNHNV and CDR2 YYDKDF (reference sequence). The CDR3 runs to 15 residues. V was trimmed by 3 bases and J by 0 bases, leaving 9 bases between them. CDR3 region: CATSSLVLSNQPQHF. The CDR3 nucleotides read TGTGCCACCAGCAGTCTAGTCCTTAGCAATCAGCCCCAGCATTTT.

The chain uses TRBV5-1 and TRBJ1-2, with TRBD1 matching over 9 bases. In germline, CDR1 is SGHRS, CDR2 YFSETQ. This CDR3 is 15 amino acids long. V shed 3 bases and J 2 bases; nucleotides not matched to a gene: 5. The CDR3 bases are TGCGCCAGCAGCTGGGATACAGGGGGCAACTATGGCTACACCTTC. The encoded protein is CASSWDTGGNYGYTF.